One sample yielded the 26 T cell receptor beta chains listed below, sequenced in a study of T-cell reconstitution after alpha-beta-depleted transplantation in children. It was with unique molecular identifiers that the TCRbeta library was prepared. TCRdb passed the PCR reads through MiXCR, listing each CDR3 protein once. The sample lists about 230,000 distinct CDR3 sequences, approximately 12% occurring once. Sequenced here: PBMCs from the stem cell graft donor, sampled from the stem cell graft. The source of these receptors is a human donor who donated a stem cell graft to a child with acute lymphoblastic leukemia.

In its sample, this clonotype was seen many times. The chain uses TRBV12-3 or TRBV12-4 and TRBJ2-5; 7 bases match TRBD2. This CDR3 spans 13 amino acids. Trimming at V came to 6 bases and at J to 3 bases, leaving 4 bases not matched to a gene. The CDR3 loop is CASRGEGEETQYF. Here the CDR3 DNA reads TGTGCCAGCAGGGGGGAGGGAGAAGAGACCCAGTACTTC.

The rearrangement links TRBV4-3 to TRBJ2-1; D ambiguous. Per germline, CDR1 LGHNA and CDR2 YSLEER. V gave up 4 bases and J gave up 4 bases, with 8 bases separating them. CDR3 length: 13 residues. The CDR3 DNA reads as TGCGCCAGCAGCCGGAAGGGTTACAATGAGCAGTTCTTC. Translation: CASSRKGYNEQFF.

This clonotype was observed a handful of times. The rearrangement links TRBV30 to TRBJ2-7, with a tentative D call TRBD1 (5 bases). Germline CDR1 is GTSNPN and CDR2 is SVGIG (reference sequence). V was cut by 7 bases and J by 0 bases, with 13 bases left in between. This CDR3 has 13 amino acids. This chain's CDR3 is CALLRAGSYEQYF. The DNA for the CDR3 is TGTGCCTTGCTCAGGGCAGGCTCCTACGAGCAGTACTTC.

This clonotype was detected ten times or more. The V gene is TRBV5-1, the J gene TRBJ2-6; the match to TRBD1 covers 7 bases. This CDR3 contains 17 residues. V shed 4 bases, J shed 1 base, and the junction held 8 bases outside the gene matches. Germline values: CDR1 SGHRS, CDR2 YFSETQ. CDR3 sequence (DNA): TGCGCCAGCAGCATAGAACCGACAGGGTCTGGGGCCAACGTCCTGACTTTC. This codes for CASSIEPTGSGANVLTF.

This chain joins TRBV12-3 or TRBV12-4 and TRBJ1-2, with TRBD1 matching over 7 bases. V was clipped by 0 bases and J by 4 bases; unmatched bases: 2. This CDR3 contains 14 residues. The CDR3, as DNA: TGTGCCAGCAGTTTAGCGCGACAGGGCTATGGCTACACCTTC. This encodes CASSLARQGYGYTF.

This clonotype was seen repeatedly, ten times or more. CDR3 region: CATSDIQGGNYEQYF. The DNA of the CDR3 is TGTGCCACCAGTGACATCCAGGGGGGGAACTACGAGCAGTACTTC. This chain joins TRBV24-1 and TRBJ2-7, with D perhaps TRBD1 or TRBD2 (7 bases each). V lost 4 bases, J lost 3 bases, and 15 bases lay in between. Per germline, CDR1 KGHDR and CDR2 SFDVKD. The CDR3 has 15 amino acids.

This clonotype was seen ten or more times. The chain is built from TRBV6-2 or TRBV6-3 and TRBJ1-1; TRBD1 matches 9 bases. CDR1 MNHEY and CDR2 SVGEGT come from the germline V gene. The CDR3 has 13 residues. Trimming cost V 6 bases and J 7 bases; bases outside gene matches: 6. Written as DNA, the CDR3 is TGTGCCAGCAGCTCCGGGACAGGGTTTGAAGCTTTCTTT. It encodes CASSSGTGFEAFF.

This clonotype was detected ten times or more. V is TRBV12-3 or TRBV12-4 and J is TRBJ1-5; TRBD1 might be the D (6 bases). The CDR3 has 17 amino acids. Trimming removed 4 bases at V and 1 base at J, with 17 bases between. CDR3: CASSSFLLGASNQPQHF. CDR3 bases: TGTGCCAGCAGTTCATTTTTATTGGGGGCCAGCAATCAGCCCCAGCATTTT.

Notes on this clonotype: A much more abundant neighbour one base away suggests this may be a read error. The chain joins TRBV24-1 to TRBJ1-3, with no clear D. Germline assignment: CDR1 KGHDR and CDR2 SFDVKD. V gave up 3 bases and J gave up 1 base, with 6 bases separating them. The CDR3 extends over 14 amino acids. The CDR3 sequence is CATSDSKSGNTIYF. DNA for the CDR3: TGTGCCACCAGTGATAGTAAATCTGGAAACACCATATATTTT.

This rearrangement joins TRBV6-1 to TRBJ2-3, with TRBD1 matching over 8 bases. The CDR3 is made up of 16 amino acids. Germline CDR1 MNHNS, CDR2 SASEGT. Trimming removed 6 bases from V and 1 base from J; junction bases left unmatched: 9. In DNA form, the CDR3 reads TGTGCCAGCAGACATCCAGGGGGCTATGGCACAGATACGCAGTATTTT. It encodes CASRHPGGYGTDTQYF.

In this sample, this clonotype turned up many times. The V call is TRBV12-3 or TRBV12-4, the J call TRBJ2-2, with D possibly matching TRBD2 (5 bases). This CDR3 region has 13 residues. The germline V and J ends were trimmed by 3 bases and 4 bases, with 6 bases remaining between them. This CDR3 is CASSLRATGELFF. The CDR3 bases are TGTGCCAGCAGTTTGAGGGCCACCGGGGAGCTGTTTTTT.

In this sample, this clonotype turned up many times. The chain employs TRBV20-1 and TRBJ2-7, with unresolved D. Germline assignment: CDR1 DFQATT and CDR2 SNEGSKA (reference sequence). Trimming cost V 3 bases and J 7 bases, with 7 bases left between them. The CDR3 extends over 10 amino acids. This CDR3 reads CSASPQEQYF. The CDR3 coding sequence is TGCAGTGCTAGTCCCCAAGAGCAGTACTTC.

This clonotype was detected ten times or more. The chain uses TRBV5-1 and TRBJ2-2; D is undetermined. The V and J ends lost 9 bases and 3 bases respectively, with 12 bases between them. The germline V gene encodes CDR1 SGHRS and CDR2 YFSETQ. This CDR3 has 13 residues. Here the CDR3 reads CATSGLDTGELFF. In DNA form, the CDR3 reads TGCGCCACCTCCGGGCTGGACACCGGGGAGCTGTTTTTT. The whole variable domain, remainder taken from reference TRBV5-1 and TRBJ2-2, is KAGVTQTPRYLIKTRGQQVTLSCSPISGHRSVSWYQQTPGQGLQFLFEYFSETQRNKGNFPGRFSGRQFSNSRSEMNVSTLELGDSALYLCATSGLDTGELFFGEGSRLTVL.

In its sample, this clonotype was seen many times. V gene TRBV9 combines with J gene TRBJ2-7; 9 bases align to TRBD1. Germline assignment: CDR1 SGDLS and CDR2 YYNGEE. After removal of 3 bases from V and 6 bases from J, the junction contained 10 bases not matched to a gene. The CDR3 spans 15 residues. In nucleotides, the CDR3 is TGTGCCAGCAGCGACTCCGGGACAGGGTCGGCCGAGCAGTACTTC. Translation gives CASSDSGTGSAEQYF.

V is TRBV28 and J is TRBJ2-7, with a tentative D call TRBD1 (6 bases). Germline loops: CDR1 MDHEN, CDR2 SYDVKM. The CDR3 extends over 13 amino acids. Trimming removed 8 bases from V and 5 bases from J, with 16 bases in between. Here the CDR3 DNA reads TGTGCCAGCTCGACAGGCCCCAGCCACGAGCAGTACTTC. It specifies CASSTGPSHEQYF.

The table lists this clonotype with many counts. The chain joins TRBV5-1 to TRBJ2-1; D possibly matches TRBD1 or TRBD2 (6 bases each). This CDR3 comprises 14 residues. V was cut by 0 bases and J by 9 bases, with 13 bases left in between. Germline loops: CDR1 SGHRS, CDR2 YFSETQ. The CDR3 region is CASSLVISGAEQFF. CDR3 nucleotide sequence: TGCGCCAGCAGCTTGGTGATCTCGGGGGCTGAGCAGTTCTTC.

This clonotype was observed many times. The chain has TRBV11-2 and TRBJ2-3; maybe TRBD2 (7 bases). The CDR3 is made up of 15 amino acids. CDR1 is SGHAT and CDR2 is FQNNGV in the germline V gene. The V gene lost 7 bases and the J gene lost 5 bases, with 19 bases spanning the gap. In DNA, the CDR3 is TGTGCCAGCAACCCGGCTGGGGGGGCTCTAGATACGCAGTATTTT. It translates to CASNPAGGALDTQYF.

Ten or more counts support this clonotype. The V and J genes are TRBV6-1 and TRBJ2-7; 7 bases are a match to TRBD2. Per germline, CDR1 MNHNS and CDR2 SASEGT. The CDR3 has 15 amino acids. With 4 bases clipped from V and 0 bases from J, the junction kept 6 bases outside the gene matches. DNA for the CDR3: TGTGCCAGCAGTGTAACTAGCGATCACTCCTACGAGCAGTACTTC. It is translated as CASSVTSDHSYEQYF.

This clonotype has a count of ten or more. DNA of the CDR3: TGTGCCAGCAGTACCCGGGACAGCACAAATAGCAATCAGCCCCAGCATTTT. Its translation: CASSTRDSTNSNQPQHF. This chain uses TRBV12-3 or TRBV12-4 with TRBJ1-5, with 7 bases matching TRBD1. The junction had 10 bases not matched to a gene; V was cut back by 5 bases and J by 0 bases. The CDR3 is 17 amino acids.

The table lists this clonotype with many counts. V gene TRBV9 combines with J gene TRBJ2-5; 8 nucleotides line up with TRBD1. CDR1 is SGDLS and CDR2 is YYNGEE in the germline V gene. There are 16 residues in the CDR3. V lost 1 base to trimming and J lost 3 bases; unmatched junction nucleotides: 8. The CDR3 bases are TGTGCCAGCAGCGTAAATCCCGGGACAGGCGAAGAGACCCAGTACTTC. The encoded protein is CASSVNPGTGEETQYF.

Turning to this clonotype: This may arise from a read error, as a much more abundant clone is one base away. This chain connects TRBV20-1 to TRBJ2-5; TRBD2 aligns across 7 bases. Losses at the gene ends were 6 bases for V and 5 bases for J; bases not matched to a gene: 15. This CDR3 contains 15 residues. Germline CDR1 DFQATT, CDR2 SNEGSKA (reference sequence). DNA for the CDR3: TGCAGTGCCCCAAGACCACTAGCGACCCACGAGACCCAGTACTTC. Translating it yields CSAPRPLATHETQYF.

This clonotype was seen more than once but under ten times. V and J are TRBV19 and TRBJ1-3; D remains unclear. The V gene lost 5 bases and the J gene lost 1 base, with 18 bases spanning the gap. Germline V gene sequence: CDR1 LNHDA, CDR2 SQIVND (reference sequence). The CDR3 covers 17 residues. DNA of the CDR3: TGTGCCAGTAGTCCGCGCAGGCTTACGACATCTGGAAACACCATATATTTT. This encodes CASSPRRLTTSGNTIYF.

The chain is built from TRBV4-3 and TRBJ1-4, with 7 bases identical to TRBD1. V was pared by 4 bases and J by 5 bases, with 4 bases of the junction left unmatched. Germline V gene sequence: CDR1 LGHNA, CDR2 YSLEER. This CDR3 is built from 14 residues. CDR3 in DNA: TGCGCCAGCAGCCGAAGACAGGGAAATGAAAAACTGTTTTTT. Protein: CASSRRQGNEKLFF.

This clonotype was counted many times. This chain links TRBV12-3 or TRBV12-4 with TRBJ2-1; 15 bases are a match to TRBD2. Trimming removed 7 bases from V and 10 bases from J; junction bases left unmatched: 11. The CDR3 covers 16 residues. The CDR3: CASIGPGLAGGGEQFF. Here the CDR3 DNA reads TGTGCCAGCATTGGGCCGGGACTAGCGGGAGGTGGAGAGCAGTTCTTC.

Many counts were recorded for this clonotype. The rearrangement uses TRBV10-2 and TRBJ1-1; D may be TRBD1 (6 bases). There are 15 residues in the CDR3. V gave up 0 bases and J gave up 1 base, with 9 bases separating them. CDR1 is WSHSY and CDR2 is SAAADI in the germline V gene. DNA for the CDR3: TGCGCCAGCAGTGAGTCGTGGGACACGAACACTGAAGCTTTCTTT. It yields the protein CASSESWDTNTEAFF.

This clonotype was recorded a few times. V usage is TRBV27 and J usage is TRBJ1-2, with TRBD1 matching over 7 bases. The V gene's germline CDR1 is MNHEY and CDR2 SMNVEV (reference sequence). This CDR3 contains 16 residues. With 6 bases clipped from V and 2 bases from J, the junction kept 12 bases outside the gene matches. The CDR3 sequence is CASSPRLAQGNYGYTF. CDR3 nucleotide sequence: TGTGCCAGCAGCCCCCGACTAGCACAGGGGAACTATGGCTACACCTTC.